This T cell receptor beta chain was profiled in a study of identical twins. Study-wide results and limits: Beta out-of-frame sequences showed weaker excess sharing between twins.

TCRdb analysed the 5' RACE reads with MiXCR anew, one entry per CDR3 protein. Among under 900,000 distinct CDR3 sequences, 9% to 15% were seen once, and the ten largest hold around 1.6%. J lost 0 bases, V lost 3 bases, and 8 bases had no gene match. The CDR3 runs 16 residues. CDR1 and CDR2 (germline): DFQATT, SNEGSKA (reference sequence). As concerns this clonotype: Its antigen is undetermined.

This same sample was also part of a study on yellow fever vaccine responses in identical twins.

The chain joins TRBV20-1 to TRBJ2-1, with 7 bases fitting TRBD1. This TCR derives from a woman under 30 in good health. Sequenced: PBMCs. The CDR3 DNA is TGCAGTGCTAGTCCAACAGGGGTTAGCTCCTACAATGAGCAGTTCTTC. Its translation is CSASPTGVSSYNEQFF.